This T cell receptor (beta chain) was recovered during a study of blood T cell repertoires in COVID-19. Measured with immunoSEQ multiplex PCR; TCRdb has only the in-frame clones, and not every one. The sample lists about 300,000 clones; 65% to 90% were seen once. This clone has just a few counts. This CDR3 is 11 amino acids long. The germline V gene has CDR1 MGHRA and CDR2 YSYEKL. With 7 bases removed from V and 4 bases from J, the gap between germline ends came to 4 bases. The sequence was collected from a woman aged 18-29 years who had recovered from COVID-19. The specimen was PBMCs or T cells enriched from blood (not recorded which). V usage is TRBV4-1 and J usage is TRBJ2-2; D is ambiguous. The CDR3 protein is CASTSTGELFF. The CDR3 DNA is TGCGCCAGCACCTCCACCGGGGAGCTGTTTTTT.